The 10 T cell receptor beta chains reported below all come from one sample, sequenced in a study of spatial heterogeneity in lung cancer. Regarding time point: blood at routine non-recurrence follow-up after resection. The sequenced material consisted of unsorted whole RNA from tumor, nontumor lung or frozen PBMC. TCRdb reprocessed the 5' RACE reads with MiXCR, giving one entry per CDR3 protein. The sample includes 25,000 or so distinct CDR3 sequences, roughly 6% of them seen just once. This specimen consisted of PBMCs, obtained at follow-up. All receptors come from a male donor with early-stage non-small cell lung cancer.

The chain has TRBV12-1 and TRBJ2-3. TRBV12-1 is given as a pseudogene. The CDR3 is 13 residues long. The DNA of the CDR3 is TGTGCCAGCAGTCATGCTAGCACAGATACGCAGTATTTT. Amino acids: CASSHASTDTQYF.

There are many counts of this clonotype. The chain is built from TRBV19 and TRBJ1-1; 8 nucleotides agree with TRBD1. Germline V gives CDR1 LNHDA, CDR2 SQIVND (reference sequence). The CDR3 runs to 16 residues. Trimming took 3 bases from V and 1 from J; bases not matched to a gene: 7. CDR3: CASSISTGVGNTEAFF. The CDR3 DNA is TGTGCCAGTAGTATTTCGACAGGGGTCGGGAACACTGAAGCTTTCTTT.

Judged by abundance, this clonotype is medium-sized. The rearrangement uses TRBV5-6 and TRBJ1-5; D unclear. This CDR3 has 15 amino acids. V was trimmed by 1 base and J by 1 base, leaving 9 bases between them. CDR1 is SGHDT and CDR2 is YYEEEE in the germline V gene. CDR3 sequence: CASSLFGRSNQPQHF. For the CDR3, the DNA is TGTGCCAGCAGCTTGTTCGGCAGGAGCAATCAGCCCCAGCATTTT. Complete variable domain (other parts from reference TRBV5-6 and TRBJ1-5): DAGVTQSPTHLIKTRGQQVTLRCSPKSGHDTVSWYQQALGQGPQFIFQYYEEEERQRGNFPDRFSGHQFPNYSSELNVNALLLGDSALYLCASSLFGRSNQPQHFGDGTRLSIL.

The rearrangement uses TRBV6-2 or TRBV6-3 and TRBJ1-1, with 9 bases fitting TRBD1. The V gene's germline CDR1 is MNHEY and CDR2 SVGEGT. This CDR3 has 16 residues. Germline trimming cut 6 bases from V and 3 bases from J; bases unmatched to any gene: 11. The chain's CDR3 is CASREPGQGGYTEAFF. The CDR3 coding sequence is TGTGCCAGCAGAGAACCGGGACAGGGAGGGTACACTGAAGCTTTCTTT.

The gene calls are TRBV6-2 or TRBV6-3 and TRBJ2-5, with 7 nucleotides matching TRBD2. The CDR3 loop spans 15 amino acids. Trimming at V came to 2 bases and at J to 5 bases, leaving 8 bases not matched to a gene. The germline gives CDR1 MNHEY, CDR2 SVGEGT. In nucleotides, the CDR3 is TGTGCCAGCAGTTACCAACGGGGGGTATCGGAGACCCAGTACTTC. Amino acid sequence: CASSYQRGVSETQYF.

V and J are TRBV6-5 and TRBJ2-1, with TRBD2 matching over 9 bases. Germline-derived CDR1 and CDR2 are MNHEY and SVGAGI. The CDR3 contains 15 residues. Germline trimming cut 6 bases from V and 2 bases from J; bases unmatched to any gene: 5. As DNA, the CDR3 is TGTGCCAGCAGAGGCGCGGGGGGGGCCTACAATGAGCAGTTCTTC. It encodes CASRGAGGAYNEQFF.

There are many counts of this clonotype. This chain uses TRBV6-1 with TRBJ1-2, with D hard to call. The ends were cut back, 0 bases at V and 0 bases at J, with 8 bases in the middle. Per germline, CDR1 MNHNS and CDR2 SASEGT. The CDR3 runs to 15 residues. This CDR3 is CASSEAPVANYGYTF. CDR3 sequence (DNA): TGTGCCAGCAGTGAAGCGCCGGTGGCTAACTATGGCTACACCTTC.

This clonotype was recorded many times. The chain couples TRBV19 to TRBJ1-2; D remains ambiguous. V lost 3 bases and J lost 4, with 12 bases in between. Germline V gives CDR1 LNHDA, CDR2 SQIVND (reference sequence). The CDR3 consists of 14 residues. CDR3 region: CASSIDRAVYGYTF. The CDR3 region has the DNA TGTGCCAGTAGTATTGACCGGGCGGTCTATGGCTACACCTTC.

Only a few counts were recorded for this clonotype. CDR3 sequence (DNA): TGTGCCACCAGCAGAGATAAAGGCTATGGCTACACCTTC. It encodes CATSRDKGYGYTF. The chain is built from TRBV15 and TRBJ1-2; no firm D call. The CDR3 runs to 13 residues. V was shortened by 0 bases and J by 4 bases, with 6 bases between the two germline ends. Germline lookup yields CDR1 LNHNV and CDR2 YYDKDF (reference sequence). The full variable domain, in which reference TRBV15 and TRBJ1-2 provide the parts outside the CDR3, is DAMVIQNPRYQVTQFGKPVTLSCSQTLNHNVMYWYQQKSSQAPKLLFHYYDKDFNNEADTPDNFQSRRPNTSFCFLDIRSPGLGDTAMYLCATSRDKGYGYTFGSGTRLTVV.

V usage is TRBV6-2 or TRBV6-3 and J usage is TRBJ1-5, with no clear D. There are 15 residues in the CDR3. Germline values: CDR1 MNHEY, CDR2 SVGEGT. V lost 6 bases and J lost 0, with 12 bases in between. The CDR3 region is CASRPYKNSNQPQHF. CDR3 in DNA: TGTGCCAGCAGGCCCTACAAGAATAGCAATCAGCCCCAGCATTTT.